A single sample is the source of the 10 T cell receptor beta chains below, sequenced in a study of T cells in Graves' hyperthyroidism and ophthalmopathy. Using RNA transcripts as the source, TCR beta CDR3 regions were amplified. The primer set for the first-round RT-PCR of the TCR CDR3 was HTBI. A single record per CDR3 protein comes from TCRdb applying MiXCR to the multiplex PCR reads. The sample has about 840,000 distinct CDR3 sequences; roughly 37% are singletons. Material for sequencing was blood. These receptors were taken from a man aged 18 to 29 with Graves' hyperthyroidism.

The chain links TRBV20-1 to TRBJ1-1, with TRBD1 matching 12 bases. Germline V CDR1 and CDR2: DFQATT, SNEGSKA (reference sequence). There are 15 residues in the CDR3. J was trimmed by 1 base and V by 6 bases; bases with no gene match: 6. As DNA, the CDR3 is TGCAGTGCCCGGGGACAGGGGGCCTGGAACACTGAAGCTTTCTTT. Its protein is CSARGQGAWNTEAFF.

The J gene is TRBJ1-2, the V gene TRBV11-1; 9 nucleotides line up with TRBD1. Germline V gene sequence: CDR1 SGHAT, CDR2 FQDESV (reference sequence). The CDR3 loop spans 14 amino acids. V lost 5 bases, J lost 7 bases, and 8 bases stayed unmatched. CDR3 in DNA: TGTGCCAGCAGCGCCGCGGGACAGGGACGTGGCTACACCTTC. It codes for CASSAAGQGRGYTF.

This clonotype was found a few times. The chain recombines TRBV7-2 with TRBJ2-2; tentative D call: TRBD1 (6 bases). This CDR3 is 16 amino acids long. V lost 4 bases to trimming and J lost 0 bases, with 12 bases between them. Germline V gene data show CDR1 as SGHTA and CDR2 as FQGNSA. CDR3 residues: CASSSTGTTNTGELFF. The DNA for the CDR3 is TGTGCCAGCAGCTCCACCGGGACAACGAACACCGGGGAGCTGTTTTTT. Variable domain in full (rest from reference TRBV7-2 and TRBJ2-2): GAGVSQSPSNKVTEKGKDVELRCDPISGHTALYWYRQSLGQGLEFLIYFQGNSAPDKSGLPSDRFSAERTGGSVSTLTIQRTQQEDSAVYLCASSSTGTTNTGELFFGEGSRLTVL.

The rearrangement uses TRBV29-1 and TRBJ1-4; D might be TRBD1 (6 bases). The V gene lost 4 bases and the J gene lost 7 bases, with 13 bases spanning the gap. Germline assignment: CDR1 SQVTM and CDR2 ANQGSEA. The CDR3 length is 13 residues. The CDR3 here is CSVVPRGGEKLFF. For the CDR3, the DNA is TGCAGCGTTGTGCCCAGGGGTGGTGAAAAACTGTTTTTT. Full variable domain (outside the CDR3, taken from reference TRBV29-1 and TRBJ1-4): SAVISQKPSRDICQRGTSLTIQCQVDSQVTMMFWYRQQPGQSLTLIATANQGSEATYESGFVIDKFPISRPNLTFSTLTVSNMSPEDSSIYLCSVVPRGGEKLFFGSGTQLSVL.

The rearrangement links TRBV5-1 to TRBJ2-2, with a weak D call TRBD2 (6 bases). From germline, CDR1 is SGHRS and CDR2 YFSETQ. With 5 bases removed from V and 2 bases from J, the gap between germline ends came to 16 bases. This CDR3 contains 16 residues. The CDR3 nucleotides are TGCGCCAGCAGATACCGGGAGCCCTTTAACACCGGGGAGCTGTTTTTT. Protein: CASRYREPFNTGELFF. The complete variable domain, with remaining parts taken from reference TRBV5-1 and TRBJ2-2, reads KAGVTQTPRYLIKTRGQQVTLSCSPISGHRSVSWYQQTPGQGLQFLFEYFSETQRNKGNFPGRFSGRQFSNSRSEMNVSTLELGDSALYLCASRYREPFNTGELFFGEGSRLTVL.

The rearrangement uses TRBV4-1 and TRBJ2-5; 7 bases agree with TRBD1. The trim removed 0 bases at V and 2 bases at J, leaving 3 bases unmatched. Germline V CDR1 and CDR2: MGHRA, YSYEKL. CDR3 length: 15 amino acids. The CDR3 loop is CASSQDRGQQETQYF. The CDR3 DNA sequence: TGCGCCAGCAGCCAAGATAGGGGACAGCAAGAGACCCAGTACTTC.

As to this clonotype: At one end, the junction sequence differs from germline, possibly due to a read error. This rearrangement joins TRBV12-3 or TRBV12-4 to TRBJ2-5, with 9 bases identical to TRBD2. The CDR3 consists of 15 residues. CDR3 in amino acids: CASSPLAGNQETQYF. CDR3 DNA: TGTGCCAGCAGCCCCCTAGCGGGGAACCAGGAGACCCAGTACTTC.

This clonotype was counted at least ten times. The V gene is TRBV9, the J gene TRBJ2-7; D remains unclear. This CDR3 contains 13 residues. In germline, CDR1 is SGDLS, CDR2 YYNGEE. Trimming stripped 4 bases from V and 6 bases from J, with 14 bases between. This CDR3 reads CASSPNQAVEQYF. The CDR3 coding sequence is TGTGCCAGCAGCCCAAACCAGGCTGTCGAGCAGTACTTC.

This clonotype has at least ten counts. The chain couples TRBV15 to TRBJ1-5; a possible D gene is TRBD1 (5 bases). Germline CDR1 is LNHNV and CDR2 is YYDKDF (reference sequence). This CDR3 comprises 14 residues. V lost 6 bases and J 7 bases, leaving 16 bases between the germline ends. CDR3 in amino acids: CATSTGLVGQPQHF. In DNA form, the CDR3 reads TGTGCCACCAGTACAGGTCTGGTAGGACAGCCCCAGCATTTT.

This clonotype was recorded at least ten times. The V gene is TRBV20-1, the J gene TRBJ1-4, with 7 bases matching TRBD1. This CDR3 comprises 14 residues. The J segment lost 6 bases and the V segment lost 5 bases, leaving 9 bases of the junction unmatched. CDR1 is DFQATT, CDR2 SNEGSKA, per germline (reference sequence). CDR3 residues: CSAQSRDRDEKLFF. For the CDR3, the DNA is TGCAGTGCTCAAAGCCGGGACAGAGATGAAAAACTGTTTTTT.